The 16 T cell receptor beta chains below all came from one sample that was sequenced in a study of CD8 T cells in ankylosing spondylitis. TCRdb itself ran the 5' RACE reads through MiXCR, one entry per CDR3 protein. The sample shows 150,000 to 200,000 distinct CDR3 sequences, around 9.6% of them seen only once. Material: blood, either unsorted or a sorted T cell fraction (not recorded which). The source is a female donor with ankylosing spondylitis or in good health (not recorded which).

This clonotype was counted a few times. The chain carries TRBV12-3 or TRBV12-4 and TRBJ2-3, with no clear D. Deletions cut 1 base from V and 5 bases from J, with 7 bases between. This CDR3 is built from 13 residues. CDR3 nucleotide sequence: TGTGCCAGCAGTTTAGTGGAAGGAGATACGCAGTATTTT. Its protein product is CASSLVEGDTQYF.

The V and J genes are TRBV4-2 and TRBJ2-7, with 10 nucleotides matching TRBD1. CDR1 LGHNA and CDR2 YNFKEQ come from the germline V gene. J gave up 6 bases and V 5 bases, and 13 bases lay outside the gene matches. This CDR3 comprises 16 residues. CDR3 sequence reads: CASSSLDGTGDFEQYF. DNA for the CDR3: TGTGCCAGCAGCTCTCTTGACGGGACAGGGGATTTCGAGCAGTACTTC.

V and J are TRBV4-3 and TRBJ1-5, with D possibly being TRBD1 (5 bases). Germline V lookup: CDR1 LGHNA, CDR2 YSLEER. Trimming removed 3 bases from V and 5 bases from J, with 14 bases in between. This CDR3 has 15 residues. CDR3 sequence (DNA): TGCGCCAGCAGCCAGAGGTCGGGGGTCGATCAGCCCCAGCATTTT. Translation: CASSQRSGVDQPQHF.

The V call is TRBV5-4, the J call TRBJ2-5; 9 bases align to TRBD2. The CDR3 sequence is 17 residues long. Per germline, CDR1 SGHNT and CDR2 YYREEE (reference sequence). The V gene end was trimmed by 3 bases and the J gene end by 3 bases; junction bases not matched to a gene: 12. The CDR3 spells CASSSALAGRTEETQYF. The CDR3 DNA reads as TGTGCCAGCAGCTCGGCCCTAGCGGGAAGAACGGAAGAGACCCAGTACTTC.

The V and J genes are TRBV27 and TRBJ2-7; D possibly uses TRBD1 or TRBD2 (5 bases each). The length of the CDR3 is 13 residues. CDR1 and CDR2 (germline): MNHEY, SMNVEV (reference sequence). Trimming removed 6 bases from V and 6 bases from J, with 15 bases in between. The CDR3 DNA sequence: TGTGCCAGCAGCGCCGGGACCGCCATCGAGCAGTACTTC. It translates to CASSAGTAIEQYF.

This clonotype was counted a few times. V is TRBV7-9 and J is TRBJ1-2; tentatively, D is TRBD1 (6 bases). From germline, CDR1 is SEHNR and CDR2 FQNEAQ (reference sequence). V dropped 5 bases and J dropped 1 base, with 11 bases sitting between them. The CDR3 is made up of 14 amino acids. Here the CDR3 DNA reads TGTGCCAGCAGCGGGGGGGGCTTTAACTATGGCTACACCTTC. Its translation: CASSGGGFNYGYTF.

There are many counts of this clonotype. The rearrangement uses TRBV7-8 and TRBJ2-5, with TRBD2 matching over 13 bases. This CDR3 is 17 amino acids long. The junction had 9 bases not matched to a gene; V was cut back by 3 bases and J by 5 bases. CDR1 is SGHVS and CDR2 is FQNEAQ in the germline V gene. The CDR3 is CASSFGLAGATLETQYF. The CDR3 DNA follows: TGTGCCAGCAGCTTTGGACTAGCGGGAGCTACCCTGGAGACCCAGTACTTC.

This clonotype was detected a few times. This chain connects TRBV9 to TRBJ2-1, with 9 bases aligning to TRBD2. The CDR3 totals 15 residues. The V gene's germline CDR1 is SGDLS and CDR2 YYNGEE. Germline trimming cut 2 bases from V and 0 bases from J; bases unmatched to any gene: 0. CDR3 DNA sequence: TGTGCCAGCAGCGTTAGCGGGGGCTCCTACAATGAGCAGTTCTTC. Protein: CASSVSGGSYNEQFF.

Here the CDR3 reads CASSWGLAGAGEQYF. For the CDR3, the DNA is TGTGCCAGCAGCTGGGGACTAGCGGGAGCTGGCGAGCAGTACTTC. V usage is TRBV11-2 and J usage is TRBJ2-7, with TRBD2 identical over 14 bases. V shed 4 bases and J 6 bases; nucleotides not matched to a gene: 5. The CDR3 length is 15 residues. The germline V gene encodes CDR1 SGHAT and CDR2 FQNNGV.

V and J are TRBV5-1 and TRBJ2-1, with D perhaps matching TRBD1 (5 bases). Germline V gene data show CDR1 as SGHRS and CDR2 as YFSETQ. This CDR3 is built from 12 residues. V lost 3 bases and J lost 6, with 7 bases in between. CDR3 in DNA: TGCGCCAGCAGCTCGGACATCAATGAGCAGTTCTTC. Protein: CASSSDINEQFF.

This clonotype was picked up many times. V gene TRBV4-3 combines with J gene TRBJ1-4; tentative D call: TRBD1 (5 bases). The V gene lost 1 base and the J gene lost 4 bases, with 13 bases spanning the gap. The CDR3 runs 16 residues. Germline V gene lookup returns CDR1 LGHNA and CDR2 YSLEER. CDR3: CASSQVTGANNEKLFF. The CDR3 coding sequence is TGCGCCAGCAGCCAAGTCACCGGGGCGAATAATGAAAAACTGTTTTTT.

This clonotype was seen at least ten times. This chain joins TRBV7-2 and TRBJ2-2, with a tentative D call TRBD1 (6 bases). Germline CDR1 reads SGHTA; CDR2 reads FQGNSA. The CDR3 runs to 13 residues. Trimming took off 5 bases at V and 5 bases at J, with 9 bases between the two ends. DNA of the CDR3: TGTGCCAGCAGCCCAGGGGTTACCGGGGAGCTGTTTTTT. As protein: CASSPGVTGELFF.

For the CDR3, the DNA is TGTGCCAGCAGTGTAACGGGGGGGGATACGCAGTATTTT. Translating it yields CASSVTGGDTQYF. The chain has TRBV12-3 or TRBV12-4 and TRBJ2-3, with 8 bases that match TRBD2. This CDR3 has 13 residues. Trimming at V came to 5 bases and at J to 6 bases, leaving 4 bases not matched to a gene.

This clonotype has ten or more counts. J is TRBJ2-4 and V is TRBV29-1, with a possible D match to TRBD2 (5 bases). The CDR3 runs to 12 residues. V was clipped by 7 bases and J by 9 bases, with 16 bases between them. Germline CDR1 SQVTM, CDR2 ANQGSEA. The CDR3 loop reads CSGRGEWGIQYF. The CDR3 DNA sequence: TGCAGCGGTCGGGGAGAGTGGGGCATTCAGTACTTC.

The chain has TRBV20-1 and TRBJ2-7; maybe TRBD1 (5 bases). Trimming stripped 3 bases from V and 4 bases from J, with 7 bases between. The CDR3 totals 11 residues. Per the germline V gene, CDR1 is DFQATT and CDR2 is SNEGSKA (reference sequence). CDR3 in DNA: TGCAGTGCTAGCGACAGTTACGAGCAGTACTTC. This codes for CSASDSYEQYF.

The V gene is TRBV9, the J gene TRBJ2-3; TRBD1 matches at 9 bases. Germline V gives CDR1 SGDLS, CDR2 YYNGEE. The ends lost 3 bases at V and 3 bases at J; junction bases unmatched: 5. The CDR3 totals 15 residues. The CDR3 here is CASSGTGGRTDTQYF. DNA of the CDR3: TGTGCCAGCAGCGGAACAGGGGGCCGGACAGATACGCAGTATTTT.